The 9 T cell receptor beta chains below come from one sample, sequenced in a study of blood T cell repertoires in COVID-19. Method: immunoSEQ multiplex PCR; TCRdb's copy keeps in-frame clones and lacks some. The sample has around 100,000 clones; more than 65% are singletons. Source material: peripheral blood. Receptors originate from a man between 65 and 79 years old with active or convalescent COVID-19.

The chain combines TRBV6-5 with TRBJ2-7; no reliable D call. The CDR3 spans 11 residues. V was pared by 8 bases and J by 2 bases, with 7 bases between. The germline CDR1 and CDR2 sequences are MNHEY and SVGAGI. The CDR3 DNA reads TGTGCCAGCGGGCCCACCTACGAGCAGTACTTC. As protein: CASGPTYEQYF.

The V gene is TRBV4-2, the J gene TRBJ2-1; 11 nucleotides agree with TRBD2. This CDR3 comprises 19 residues. The V and J ends lost 0 bases and 4 bases, in that order; junction bases with no gene match: 11. Germline V gene sequence: CDR1 LGHNA, CDR2 YNFKEQ. The CDR3 coding sequence is TGTGCCAGCAGCCAAGATCAGTTAGAGGGACTAGCGGTGTACAATGAGCAGTTCTTC. Translation: CASSQDQLEGLAVYNEQFF.

The V call is TRBV7-3, the J call TRBJ1-2, with D possibly being TRBD1 (6 bases). Per the germline V gene, CDR1 is SGHTA and CDR2 is FQGTGA. V gave up 3 bases and J gave up 8 bases, with 13 bases separating them. The CDR3 has 13 residues. CDR3 protein: CASSFTGKGGYTF. As DNA, the CDR3 is TGTGCCAGCAGCTTCACAGGGAAAGGGGGCTACACCTTC.

This clone turned up a few times. This chain connects TRBV7-6 to TRBJ2-2, with 7 bases matching TRBD2. The CDR3 has 15 amino acids. Germline assignment: CDR1 SGHVS and CDR2 FNYEAQ. V was pared by 2 bases and J by 4 bases, with 4 bases of the junction left unmatched. DNA for the CDR3: TGTGCCAGCAGCTTATCGGGGGGTTCCACCGGGGAGCTGTTTTTT. It translates to CASSLSGGSTGELFF.

V usage is TRBV7-9 and J usage is TRBJ1-2; weak D call: TRBD1 (6 bases). Germline V lookup: CDR1 SEHNR, CDR2 FQNEAQ (reference sequence). Trimming cost V 7 bases and J 5 bases, with 14 bases left between them. The CDR3 extends over 13 amino acids. DNA for the CDR3: TGTGCCAGCACCCGGGGGGGGGCGTATGGCTACACCTTC. It translates to CASTRGGAYGYTF.

This clone was seen a handful of times. The rearrangement uses TRBV2 and TRBJ2-2; D is uncertain. Trimming pared 8 bases from V and 4 bases from J, leaving 8 bases between. Germline-derived CDR1 and CDR2 are SNHLY and FYNNEI. This CDR3 comprises 12 residues. CDR3 DNA: TGTGCCAGCGGTACGGGCACCGGGGAGCTGTTTTTT. Translation: CASGTGTGELFF. Filled out from reference TRBV2 and TRBJ2-2, the complete variable domain reads EPEVTQTPSHQVTQMGQEVILRCVPISNHLYFYWYRQILGQKVEFLVSFYNNEISEKSEIFDDQFSVERPDGSNFTLKIRSTKLEDSAMYFCASGTGTGELFFGEGSRLTVL.

The V and J genes are TRBV6-2 or TRBV6-3 and TRBJ2-7, with D maybe TRBD2 (6 bases). Trimming took off 0 bases at V and 6 bases at J, with 12 bases between the two ends. The germline gives CDR1 MNHEY, CDR2 SVGEGT. CDR3 length equals 14 residues. Here the CDR3 reads CASSYSTGVGEQYF. CDR3 DNA: TGTGCCAGCAGTTACTCGACGGGAGTCGGCGAGCAGTACTTC.

The rearrangement links TRBV7-2 to TRBJ2-5; a weak D match, TRBD2 (6 bases). The CDR3 is made up of 15 amino acids. Trimming shortened V by 1 base and J by 4 bases, and 13 bases separated the two germline ends. Germline V lookup: CDR1 SGHTA, CDR2 FQGNSA. The DNA of the CDR3 is TGTGCCAGCAGCTTAGATATGGGGCGGGGAGAGACCCAGTACTTC. It encodes CASSLDMGRGETQYF.

This chain connects TRBV18 to TRBJ2-1; D is unclear. This CDR3 spans 13 amino acids. Germline loops: CDR1 KGHSH, CDR2 LQKENI. V lost 4 bases and J lost 6, with 10 bases in between. DNA of the CDR3: TGTGCCAGCTCACGCTTTGAGGTCAATGAGCAGTTCTTC. This encodes CASSRFEVNEQFF. The whole variable domain, filled in from reference TRBV18 and TRBJ2-1, reads NAGVMQNPRHLVRRRGQEARLRCSPMKGHSHVYWYRQLPEEGLKFMVYLQKENIIDESGMPKERFSAEFPKEGPSILRIQQVVRGDSAAYFCASSRFEVNEQFFGPGTRLTVL.